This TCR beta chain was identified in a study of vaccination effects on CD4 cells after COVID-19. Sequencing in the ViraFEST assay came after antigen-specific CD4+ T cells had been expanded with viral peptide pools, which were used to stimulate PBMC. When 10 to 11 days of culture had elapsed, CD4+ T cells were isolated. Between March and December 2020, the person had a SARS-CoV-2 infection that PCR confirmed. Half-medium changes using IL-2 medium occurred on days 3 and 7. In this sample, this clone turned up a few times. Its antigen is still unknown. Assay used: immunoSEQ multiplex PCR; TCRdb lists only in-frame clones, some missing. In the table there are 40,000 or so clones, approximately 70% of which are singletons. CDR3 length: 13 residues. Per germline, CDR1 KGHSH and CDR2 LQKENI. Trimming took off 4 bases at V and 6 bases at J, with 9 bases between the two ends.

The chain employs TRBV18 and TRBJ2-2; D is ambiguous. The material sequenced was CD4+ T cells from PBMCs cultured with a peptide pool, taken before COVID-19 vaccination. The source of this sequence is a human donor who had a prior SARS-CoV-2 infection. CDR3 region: CASSLLSPGELFF. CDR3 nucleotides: TGTGCCAGCTCACTACTGTCTCCCGGGGAGCTGTTTTTT. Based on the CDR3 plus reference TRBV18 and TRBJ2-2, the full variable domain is NAGVMQNPRHLVRRRGQEARLRCSPMKGHSHVYWYRQLPEEGLKFMVYLQKENIIDESGMPKERFSAEFPKEGPSILRIQQVVRGDSAAYFCASSLLSPGELFFGEGSRLTVL.